This TCR beta chain was obtained from a study of tumor and adjacent non-tumor tissue in lung cancer. Across the whole study: The cohort had around twelve adenocarcinoma, 2 squamous cell and 1 small cell patients. Patients were aged roughly 31 to 76, fewer than twelve men and roughly five women, stage I to III.

The CDR3 has 14 residues. Germline V gives CDR1 DFQATT, CDR2 SNEGSKA (reference sequence). V dropped 4 bases and J dropped 1; count of bases not matched to a gene: 6. This sample's RNA came from whole unsorted tissue. More than 3 cm separated this lung sample from the edge of the tumor. Newly diagnosed lung cancer patients had thoracic surgery in China, August–late 2014, without prior chemotherapy. Findings and limits, study-wide: In normal lung, the top 100 clones were significantly more dominant than in tumor.

The table lists this clonotype with many counts. The target antigen is unknown. Three rounds of nested PCR, following a modified ARM-PCR protocol, produced the TCRbeta library. TCRdb called the multiplex PCR reads again in MiXCR, with one record for every CDR3 protein. Of around 74,000 distinct CDR3 sequences in the sample, 65% to 75% were seen once. The source is a woman aged 50 to 65 with non-small cell lung cancer. The chain employs TRBV20-1 and TRBJ2-7, with 8 bases that match TRBD2. Sequencing was done on a sample of distant non-tumor lung tissue. CDR3 residues: CSAIPGLGSYEQYF. The CDR3 coding sequence is TGCAGTGCTATCCCGGGACTAGGTTCCTACGAGCAGTACTTC.